These T cell receptor beta chains were read from a single sample in a study of somatic mutations in cytotoxic T cells in rheumatoid arthritis. Generated by immunoSEQ multiplex PCR, the TCRdb table keeps only in-frame clones and is missing some. This sample has about 11,000 clones, with approximately 71% found just once. The sequenced sample was CD8+ T cells sorted from blood. The receptors were gathered from an adult with rheumatoid arthritis. Each CDR3 is given with its conserved first and last residue. D genes are given only for firm matches. The size of a clone is reported for some rows only, either as once, few or many, or as a class for expanded clones.

CDR3nt	CDR3aa	abundance	d_gene	j_gene	v_gene
TGTGCCAGTAGTATGGGACTAGCTGGTTACAATGAGCAGTTCTTC	CASSMGLAGYNEQFF	NA	TRBD2	TRBJ2-1	TRBV19
TGTGCCAGCAGCTTTCTAACAGGGAAGAACAATGAGCAGTTCTTC	CASSFLTGKNNEQFF	NA	NA	TRBJ2-1	TRBV11-3
TGTGCCATCAATCCCCGTGGGTCGATTACCTACGAGCAGTACTTC	CAINPRGSITYEQYF	few	NA	TRBJ2-7	TRBV6-1
TGCGCCAGCAGCCAAGAACCTAACTACAATGAGCAGTTCTTC	CASSQEPNYNEQFF	NA	NA	TRBJ2-1	TRBV4-1
TGTGCCAGCACCTCCATAGGGGGGGGGTACGAGCAGTACTTC	CASTSIGGGYEQYF	NA	NA	TRBJ2-7	TRBV7-2
TGTGCCAGCAGTCCTTGGGCAGGTTTAAGGTATGAGCAGTACTTC	CASSPWAGLRYEQYF	few	NA	TRBJ2-7	TRBV5-3
TGTGCCAGCAGCCTGGGGGGGGGCAGCGAGCAGTACTTC	CASSLGGGSEQYF	NA	NA	TRBJ2-7	TRBV9
TGTGCCAGCAGCCCTCGTTTAGCGGGGGGGGCGACGAACACCGGGGAGCTGTTTTTT	CASSPRLAGGATNTGELFF	NA	TRBD2	TRBJ2-2	TRBV7-9
TGTGCCAGCAGCTTATGGGACGAGCAGTACTTC	CASSLWDEQYF	NA	NA	TRBJ2-7	TRBV7-2
TGTGCCAGCAGTTTACTCCTCTACGAGCAGTACTTC	CASSLLLYEQYF	NA	NA	TRBJ2-7	TRBV28
TGTGCCAGCAGTAAGCCGACAGCGAACACCGGGGAGCTGTTTTTT	CASSKPTANTGELFF	few	NA	TRBJ2-2	TRBV6-5
TGTGCCAGCAGCCTGTGGGACACAAGGGGCTATGGCTACACCTTC	CASSLWDTRGYGYTF	NA	NA	TRBJ1-2	TRBV7-9
TGTGCCAGCAGTCCCTCGGGGACAGATGGGGAGACCCAGTACTTC	CASSPSGTDGETQYF	NA	TRBD1	TRBJ2-5	TRBV13
TGTGCCAGCAGCGGTATTACAGGAGATTATGGCTACACCTTC	CASSGITGDYGYTF	once	NA	TRBJ1-2	TRBV5-6
TGTGCCAGCAGCTTGATGAACACTGAAGCTTTCTTT	CASSLMNTEAFF	large	NA	TRBJ1-1	TRBV5-6
TGTGCCAGCAGTCCTTGGGCAGGTTTAAGGTATGAGCAGTACTTC	CASSPWAGLRYEQYF	NA	NA	TRBJ2-7	TRBV11-1
TGTGCCAGCAGCCAAGATTCCACTGAAGCTTTCTTT	CASSQDSTEAFF	medium-sized	NA	TRBJ1-1	TRBV4-2
TGCGCCAGCAGCCAAGTCCTTCTGGACAGATACAATGAGCAGTTCTTC	CASSQVLLDRYNEQFF	NA	NA	TRBJ2-1	TRBV4-3
TGCGCCAGCAGCTTGGAAGCGGGCGGTACTAATGAAAAACTGTTTTTT	CASSLEAGGTNEKLFF	NA	NA	TRBJ1-4	TRBV5-1
TGTGCCAGCAGTGCGACAGGGGGGAGCACAGATACGCAGTATTTT	CASSATGGSTDTQYF	NA	TRBD1	TRBJ2-3	TRBV2
TGTGCCAGCAGCTTAGATAGCATGTCCTCCTACAATGAGCAGTTCTTC	CASSLDSMSSYNEQFF	NA	NA	TRBJ2-1	TRBV11-3
TGTGCCAGCAGCATGGAGGCTAGCGGCTACGGGGAGCTGTTTTTT	CASSMEASGYGELFF	NA	TRBD2	TRBJ2-2	TRBV13
TGTGCCAGCAGCTTATATCTAGCGGGGTCAGATACGCAGTATTTT	CASSLYLAGSDTQYF	few	TRBD2	TRBJ2-3	TRBV7-3
TGTGCTAGTGGTTTGGTAGGGACAGGGGTGGTTGAGAATGGCTACACCTTC	CASGLVGTGVVENGYTF	NA	TRBD1	TRBJ1-2	TRBV12-5
TGTGCCAGCAGCTCGACAAGTCCCACCAGGGCATTCGGAAACACCATATATTTT	CASSSTSPTRAFGNTIYF	NA	NA	TRBJ1-3	TRBV7-9
TGTGCCAGCAGCTTGCAGGGCGAGGAGGGGAAACTGTTTTTT	CASSLQGEEGKLFF	NA	NA	TRBJ1-4	TRBV5-6
TGTGCCAGCAGTCCACGACTAGAAAAGTCAGATACGCAGTATTTT	CASSPRLEKSDTQYF	NA	NA	TRBJ2-3	TRBV28
TGTGCCAGCACGGGGGGAGGGGATACGCAGTATTTT	CASTGGGDTQYF	NA	TRBD2	TRBJ2-3	TRBV7-9
TGTGCCTGGAGTGAGGGACAGAGCACCGGGGAGCTGTTTTTT	CAWSEGQSTGELFF	NA	TRBD1	TRBJ2-2	TRBV30
TGTGCCAGCGGTACTTACGAGCAGTACTTC	CASGTYEQYF	NA	NA	TRBJ2-7	TRBV7-8
TGTGCCACCAGCGGAGCTTGGGGGGAGAATGAGCAGTTCTTC	CATSGAWGENEQFF	few	NA	TRBJ2-1	TRBV15
TGTGCCAGCAGTTTGTATCGGTATTCGGCCAACGTCCTGACTTTC	CASSLYRYSANVLTF	NA	NA	TRBJ2-6	TRBV28
TGTGCCAGCAGTGATGGGCCAGAGAACACTGAAGCTTTCTTT	CASSDGPENTEAFF	NA	NA	TRBJ1-1	TRBV6-1
TGTGCCAGCACCCCTAGGACAGGGATTAATGAAAAACTGTTTTTT	CASTPRTGINEKLFF	NA	TRBD1	TRBJ1-4	TRBV6-1
TGTGCCAGCAGCCTCGGTAACGTCCCCATATACAATGAGCAGTTCTTC	CASSLGNVPIYNEQFF	NA	NA	TRBJ2-1	TRBV7-8
TGTGCCAGCAGTCTTAACCCGACAGGGAACACTGAAGCTTTCTTT	CASSLNPTGNTEAFF	NA	NA	TRBJ1-1	TRBV6-1
TGTGCCACCAGCGTTTCTAGCGGCCCATCTACGCAGTATTTT	CATSVSSGPSTQYF	NA	TRBD2	TRBJ2-3	TRBV15
TGTGCCAGCAGCGACAGGGGTCGCGATGGAGGTGAAAAACTGTTTTTT	CASSDRGRDGGEKLFF	once	TRBD1	TRBJ1-4	TRBV7-6
TGTGCCAGCTCCCCCTCGGGCAGTCAAGAGACCCAGTACTTC	CASSPSGSQETQYF	NA	NA	TRBJ2-5	TRBV18
TGTGCCAGCAGCCAAACAGGGGACCTCACAGATACGCAGTATTTT	CASSQTGDLTDTQYF	NA	TRBD1	TRBJ2-3	TRBV7-9
TGTGCCAGCAGCGGGACAAGCTCCTACGAGCAGTACTTC	CASSGTSSYEQYF	NA	NA	TRBJ2-7	TRBV14
TGTGCCAGCAGTCCAGGGTCGACTACTAATGAAAAACTGTTTTTT	CASSPGSTTNEKLFF	NA	NA	TRBJ1-4	TRBV28
TGTGCCACCAGCGGCCGGGACAGCTATTCACCCCTCCACTTT	CATSGRDSYSPLHF	few	TRBD1	TRBJ1-6	TRBV15
TGTGCCACCAGCAGAGATTATTCGGGGGTAAAGACCCAGTACTTC	CATSRDYSGVKTQYF	NA	NA	TRBJ2-5	TRBV15
TGTGCCAGCAGCTTGTTGGCTCGGCAGGGGTGGAACACTGAAGCTTTCTTT	CASSLLARQGWNTEAFF	NA	NA	TRBJ1-1	TRBV5-6
TGCGCCAGCAGCCAAGAGATTCAATACTACGAGCAGTACTTC	CASSQEIQYYEQYF	NA	NA	TRBJ2-7	TRBV4-1
TGTGCCAGCAGTTTAGGGCAGAACACTGAAGCTTTCTTT	CASSLGQNTEAFF	once	NA	TRBJ1-1	TRBV28
TGTGCCAGCAGTTTATCACAGAGCTATGGCTACACCTTC	CASSLSQSYGYTF	NA	NA	TRBJ1-2	TRBV27
TGTGCCAGCAGCGAAGAGGACCATGGAATGGAGACCCAGTACTTC	CASSEEDHGMETQYF	once	NA	TRBJ2-5	TRBV9